This T cell receptor (beta chain) derives from a study of CD8 T cells in ankylosing spondylitis. Study observations and caveats: Disease-associated clonotypes exhibited CD8+ identity and were relatively infrequent in peripheral blood. Certain motif variants had earlier been reported in reactive arthritis synovial fluid and blood.

Comments on this clonotype: What it binds is unknown.

TCRdb redid the calling of the 5' RACE reads with MiXCR, one entry per CDR3 protein. This table holds about 89,000 distinct CDR3 sequences, 27% found once. V was pared by 0 bases and J by 0 bases, with 8 bases between. Germline V gene data show CDR1 as DFQATT and CDR2 as SNEGSKA (reference sequence). The CDR3 covers 14 residues. The sequenced sample was blood, either unsorted or a sorted T cell fraction (not recorded which). The TCR originated in a male donor with ankylosing spondylitis or in good health (not recorded which). V gene TRBV20-1 combines with J gene TRBJ1-1, with D possibly TRBD1 on 5 matching bases. CDR3: CSARDQDMNTEAFF. CDR3 coding DNA: TGCAGTGCTAGAGATCAGGACATGAACACTGAAGCTTTCTTT.